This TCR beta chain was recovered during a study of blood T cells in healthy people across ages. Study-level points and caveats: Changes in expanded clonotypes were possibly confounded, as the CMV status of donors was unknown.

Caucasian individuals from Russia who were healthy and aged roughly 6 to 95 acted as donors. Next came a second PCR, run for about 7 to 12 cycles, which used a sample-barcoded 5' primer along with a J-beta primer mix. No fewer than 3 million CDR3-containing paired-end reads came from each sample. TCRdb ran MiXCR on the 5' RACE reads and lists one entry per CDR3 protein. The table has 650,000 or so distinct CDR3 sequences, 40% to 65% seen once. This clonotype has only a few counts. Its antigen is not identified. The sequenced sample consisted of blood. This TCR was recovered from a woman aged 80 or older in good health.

CDR3 sequence: CASSFGTGQNQPQHF. CDR3 nucleotides: TGCGCCAGCAGCTTTGGGACAGGGCAGAATCAGCCCCAGCATTTT. The chain is built from TRBV5-1 and TRBJ1-5; TRBD1 agrees at 9 bases. From germline, CDR1 is SGHRS and CDR2 YFSETQ. V lost 2 bases and J lost 4; bases outside the gene matches: 4. This CDR3 has 15 residues.